Sequencing of this T cell receptor (beta chain) was carried out in a study of blood T cell repertoires in COVID-19. About the research overall: The United States, Italy and Spain supplied acute and convalescent COVID-19 samples. Nucleic acid was either cDNA or gDNA, and it came from T cells, B-cell-depleted T cells, or PBMCs.

In the study's own analysis: Amplifying reference gene primers gave estimates of nucleated cell counts. Method: immunoSEQ multiplex PCR; TCRdb's copy keeps in-frame clones and lacks some. Clone size and V and J calls were adopted from that table, with D and trimming inferred from the DNA. This sample has 250,000 to 300,000 clones, with about 87% found just once. This CDR3 region has 12 residues. Between the trimmed V and J ends, which lost 5 bases and 6 bases, there was a span of 10 bases. Germline V gene data show CDR1 as MNHNY and CDR2 as SVGAGI (reference sequence). The material sequenced was peripheral blood. This sequence joins TRBV6-6 and TRBJ1-2; D may be TRBD1 (6 bases). The receptor was isolated from a middle-aged woman with acute or convalescent COVID-19. The CDR3 loop reads CASSGGTHGYTF. DNA for the CDR3: TGTGCCAGCAGTGGGGGCACTCATGGCTACACCTTC.